This T cell receptor beta chain comes out of a study of neurological immune-mediated disorders. Overall study results and limits: CDR3 amino acid sequences found in expanded clones were never shared across subjects, suggesting private repertoires in all groups. The greatest TCR clonal expansion occurred in HTLV-1-associated myelopathy and the least in multiple sclerosis, which fell below healthy controls. The authors found no clinical or MRI feature associated with the multiple sclerosis repertoire cluster.

This clonotype was picked up many times. Its target is not known. TCRdb re-analysed the 5' RACE reads in MiXCR, keeping a single row per CDR3 protein. The sample yields roughly 56,000 distinct CDR3 sequences, about 3.7% seen once. Unsorted libraries were prepared from 2 million PBMCs that had been stored at -80 C. This CDR3 spans 12 amino acids. V was clipped by 6 bases and J by 4 bases, with 10 bases between them. In germline, CDR1 is ENHRY, CDR2 SYGVKD. Sequences were obtained from PBMCs. The sequence came from a woman aged 60-75 years with multiple sclerosis. The chain has TRBV10-3 and TRBJ2-7, with a weak D call TRBD1 (6 bases). The CDR3 sequence is CAISQTGYEQYF. CDR3 bases: TGTGCCATCAGCCAGACAGGATACGAGCAGTACTTC.